This TCR beta chain came from a study of T-cell reconstitution after alpha-beta-depleted transplantation in children. The V gene lost 3 bases and the J gene lost 8 bases, with 7 bases spanning the gap. The CDR3 covers 12 residues. Unique molecular identifiers tagged the TCRbeta library. Via MiXCR, TCRdb re-called the PCR reads, giving one row per CDR3 protein. This table has some 200,000 distinct CDR3 sequences, 11% appearing once. Study-level points and caveats: A year had passed since transplant, and T-cell counts and diversity by then came mostly from newly produced T cells. There were reportedly several hundred expanded graft clones from which alpha-beta T cells came about two months after transplant. For some patients, TCRbeta diversity was high at day 60 because of recipient T cells and thymic progenitors that survived.

This clonotype was counted at least ten times. Its target is not known. The sample in question was PBMCs, obtained before TCRalphabeta/CD19-depleted stem cell transplant. The TCR comes from a child younger than two with acute myeloid leukemia, due to receive a stem cell transplant. The chain carries TRBV12-3 or TRBV12-4 and TRBJ1-4, with D unclear. This chain's CDR3 is CASSFSSEKLFF. The CDR3 DNA is TGTGCCAGCAGTTTTAGCAGCGAAAAACTGTTTTTT.